A selection of T cell receptor beta chains follows, all from one sample in a study of blood T cells in healthy people across ages. Each CDR3 protein is one row after TCRdb ran MiXCR on the 5' RACE reads. The repertoire holds about 1.7 million distinct CDR3 sequences, about 28% seen once, with 7.7% in the top ten. Sequencing was done on a sample of blood. These receptors were obtained from a woman aged 30 to 39 in good health. Each CDR3 is given with its conserved first and last residue. The order of the fields is D gene, V gene, clone size, J gene, CDR3 protein, CDR3 DNA. A D gene is named only where the DNA matches it firmly. Clone size is stated in some rows and not others, as once, few, many or a class when expanded.

>NA|TRBV15|NA|TRBJ1-5
CATSRNREQPQHF
TGTGCCACCAGCAGAAACAGGGAACAGCCCCAGCATTTT
>NA|TRBV11-2|few|TRBJ2-3
CASSLQRDTQYF
TGTGCCAGCAGCTTACAGAGGGATACGCAGTATTTT
>NA|TRBV21-1|few|TRBJ2-4
CASGTDRKGIQYF
TGTGCCAGCGGGACGGACAGGAAGGGCATTCAGTACTTC
>TRBD1|TRBV28|few|TRBJ1-5
CASSLYSETGDQPQHF
TGTGCCAGCAGTTTATATTCCGAGACAGGGGATCAGCCCCAGCATTTT
>TRBD2|TRBV4-3|NA|TRBJ2-5
CASSQSAGGLETQYF
TGCGCCAGCAGCCAATCAGCGGGAGGGCTCGAGACCCAGTACTTC
>NA|TRBV18|few|TRBJ2-6
CASSPILQLSSGANVLTF
TGTGCCAGCTCACCAATATTACAGCTTTCTTCTGGGGCCAACGTCCTGACTTTC
>NA|TRBV5-4|NA|TRBJ2-7
CASSTGGPSYEQYF
TGTGCCAGCAGTACCGGGGGCCCTTCCTACGAGCAGTACTTC
>NA|TRBV3-1|few|TRBJ2-7
CASSQGSSGYYEQYF
TGTGCCAGCAGCCAAGGCTCAAGCGGGTACTACGAGCAGTACTTC
>NA|TRBV10-3|NA|TRBJ2-3
CAISGVEDTQYF
TGTGCCATCAGTGGGGTAGAAGATACGCAGTATTTT
>NA|TRBV7-2|many|TRBJ2-5
CASSLRAAETQYF
TGTGCCAGCAGCTTAAGGGCGGCGGAGACCCAGTACTTC
>NA|TRBV6-5|few|TRBJ1-4
CASAFGASGEKLFF
TGTGCCAGCGCCTTCGGGGCTTCGGGTGAAAAACTGTTTTTT
>TRBD2|TRBV9|NA|TRBJ2-3
CASSERTSGTADTQYF
TGTGCCAGCAGCGAGCGGACTAGCGGAACGGCAGATACGCAGTATTTT
>TRBD2|TRBV27|NA|TRBJ2-1
CASSISGSDGEQFF
TGTGCCAGCAGTATAAGCGGGAGTGACGGTGAGCAGTTCTTC
>NA|TRBV29-1|many|TRBJ2-3
CSTTGQSDTQYF
TGCAGCACTACGGGACAATCAGATACGCAGTATTTT
>TRBD2|TRBV10-2|many|TRBJ2-7
CASRRTSGGPSSYEQYF
TGCGCCAGCAGGCGGACTAGCGGGGGCCCCAGCTCCTACGAGCAGTACTTC
>NA|TRBV5-1|few|TRBJ2-1
CASSKASGSSSYNEQFF
TGCGCCAGCAGCAAGGCGTCAGGGTCGAGCTCCTACAATGAGCAGTTCTTC
>NA|TRBV20-1|many|TRBJ2-7
CSARAQSRAYEQYF
TGCAGTGCTAGAGCCCAAAGCAGGGCCTACGAGCAGTACTTC
>NA|TRBV5-1|NA|TRBJ1-2
CASSLAPMPVQGNYGYTF
TGCGCCAGCAGCTTGGCCCCCATGCCGGTACAAGGGAACTATGGCTACACCTTC
>NA|TRBV19|NA|TRBJ2-1
CASSITIGPEQFF
TGTGCCAGTAGTATCACTATCGGGCCTGAGCAGTTCTTC
>TRBD1|TRBV7-2|many|TRBJ2-7
CASSLASGGSSYEQYF
TGTGCCAGCAGCTTAGCGTCAGGGGGAAGCTCCTACGAGCAGTACTTC
>TRBD1|TRBV14|few|TRBJ1-2
CASSQWDRVNGYTF
TGTGCCAGCAGCCAATGGGACAGGGTTAATGGCTACACCTTC
>TRBD1|TRBV29-1|few|TRBJ2-3
CSVGQGRGTDTQYF
TGCAGCGTAGGACAGGGGAGGGGGACAGATACGCAGTATTTT
>NA|TRBV5-1|NA|TRBJ2-1
CASSSGLSYNEQFF
TGCGCCAGCAGCTCGGGACTCTCCTACAATGAGCAGTTCTTC
>TRBD2|TRBV7-9|NA|TRBJ2-1
CASSLGLAGGMYNEQFF
TGTGCCAGCAGCCTAGGACTAGCGGGAGGGATGTACAATGAGCAGTTCTTC
>NA|TRBV18|many|TRBJ2-5
CASSPQHFQETQYF
TGTGCCAGCTCACCACAGCACTTCCAAGAGACCCAGTACTTC
>NA|TRBV9|NA|TRBJ1-2
CASSVGSDGYTF
TGTGCCAGCAGCGTAGGAAGCGATGGCTACACCTTC
>NA|TRBV11-2|NA|TRBJ2-7
CASSFMAANYEQYF
TGTGCCAGCAGCTTCATGGCAGCCAACTACGAGCAGTACTTC
>NA|TRBV12-3/TRBV12-4|few|TRBJ1-6
CASSSWIGSPLHF
TGTGCCAGCAGCTCCTGGATCGGTTCACCCCTCCACTTT
>NA|TRBV2|NA|TRBJ1-5
CASQAGRYSNQPQHF
TGTGCCAGCCAGGCCGGCCGCTATAGCAATCAGCCCCAGCATTTT
>NA|TRBV5-1|NA|TRBJ1-2
CASSLEGDYTF
TGCGCCAGCAGCTTGGAAGGGGACTACACCTTC
>NA|TRBV6-2/TRBV6-3|few|TRBJ2-1
CASSYVRGISYNEQFF
TGTGCCAGCAGTTACGTTCGCGGGATCTCCTACAATGAGCAGTTCTTC
>NA|TRBV4-1|NA|TRBJ1-4
CASSQVAAGESNEKLFF
TGCGCCAGCAGCCAAGTTGCGGCCGGAGAATCTAATGAAAAACTGTTTTTT
>TRBD1|TRBV2|NA|TRBJ1-1
CASVPTGGRTEAFF
TGTGCCAGCGTCCCTACAGGGGGCCGAACTGAAGCTTTCTTT
>NA|TRBV29-1|few|TRBJ2-3
CSIDLTANTDTQYF
TGCAGCATTGACCTGACGGCGAATACTGATACGCAGTATTTT
>TRBD2|TRBV12-3/TRBV12-4|NA|TRBJ2-1
CASRPGLANEQFF
TGTGCCAGCAGGCCGGGACTAGCGAATGAGCAGTTCTTC
>NA|TRBV5-1|NA|TRBJ2-1
CASSLGANGYEQFF
TGCGCCAGCAGCCTTGGAGCGAATGGCTATGAGCAGTTCTTC
>NA|TRBV28|NA|TRBJ2-7
CASSLFAGASYEQYF
TGTGCCAGCAGTTTATTTGCGGGGGCCTCCTACGAGCAGTACTTC
>NA|TRBV6-6|few|TRBJ1-1
CASSYEIRNTEAFF
TGTGCCAGCAGTTACGAAATCCGCAACACTGAAGCTTTCTTT
>NA|TRBV21-1|NA|TRBJ2-5
CASKLADQETQYF
TGTGCCAGCAAGCTAGCGGACCAAGAGACCCAGTACTTC
>NA|TRBV7-3|NA|TRBJ1-1
CASSSADSEAFF
TGTGCCAGCAGCTCGGCTGACAGTGAAGCTTTCTTT
>TRBD1|TRBV6-5|NA|TRBJ1-5
CASSYSQGVQPQHF
TGTGCCAGCAGTTACTCCCAGGGGGTTCAGCCCCAGCATTTT
>NA|TRBV7-2|few|TRBJ2-5
CASSTGPTQYF
TGTGCCAGCAGCACCGGCCCGACCCAGTACTTC
>TRBD1|TRBV7-2|few|TRBJ2-7
CASSYRHRGYEQYF
TGTGCCAGCAGCTACAGACACAGGGGCTACGAGCAGTACTTC
>NA|TRBV7-2|NA|TRBJ2-5
CASRRDDEQYF
TGTGCCAGCAGACGAGACGATGAGCAGTACTTC
>TRBD1|TRBV29-1|few|TRBJ2-5
CNVEDQGTGYETQYF
TGCAACGTTGAAGATCAAGGGACAGGGTACGAGACCCAGTACTTC
>NA|TRBV29-1|many|TRBJ2-7
CSVDRRVPYEQYF
TGCAGCGTTGATCGCAGGGTTCCCTACGAGCAGTACTTC
>NA|TRBV27|few|TRBJ1-5
CASSPRSTSQPQHF
TGTGCCAGCAGCCCACGTTCTACTTCCCAGCCCCAGCATTTT
>TRBD2|TRBV5-1|NA|TRBJ2-3
CASSGGLAGEDTQYF
TGCGCCAGCAGCGGAGGACTAGCGGGAGAGGATACGCAGTATTTT
>NA|TRBV12-5|NA|TRBJ1-1
CASGLSGNTEAFF
TGTGCTAGTGGTTTGTCAGGGAACACTGAAGCTTTCTTT
>NA|TRBV7-1|NA|TRBJ1-1
CASSSGEAEAFF
TGTGCCAGCAGCTCCGGCGAGGCTGAAGCTTTCTTT
>NA|TRBV30|NA|TRBJ1-5
CAWSGGVARGQPQHF
TGTGCCTGGAGTGGCGGGGTCGCGAGGGGTCAGCCCCAGCATTTT
>NA|TRBV7-2|few|TRBJ2-7
CASSLSTDFYGQYF
TGTGCCAGCAGCTTAAGTACCGACTTTTACGGGCAGTACTTC
>NA|TRBV9|few|TRBJ1-1
CASSKGRYTEAFF
TGTGCCAGCAGCAAGGGACGATACACTGAAGCTTTCTTT
>TRBD2|TRBV7-2|few|TRBJ2-3
CASSFREGGHEDTQYF
TGTGCCAGCAGCTTCCGGGAGGGGGGGCATGAAGATACGCAGTATTTT
>NA|TRBV24-1|many|TRBJ1-5
CATLPGQPNQPQHF
TGTGCCACCCTTCCGGGACAACCAAATCAGCCCCAGCATTTT